The 21 T cell receptor beta chains below all came from one sample that was sequenced in a study of cytomegalovirus exposure and HLA in healthy donors. PCR employed 60 Vbeta and 13 Jbeta primers. The data were produced by immunoSEQ multiplex PCR, yet TCRdb's version contains in-frame clones alone and is incomplete. This table holds around 170,000 clones, more than 65% found once. Material: PBMCs. These receptors all come from a man in his fifties or sixties in good health and CMV-seronegative.

The chain couples TRBV6-6 to TRBJ2-7, with D maybe TRBD2 (6 bases). The V end lost 2 bases, the J end lost 4 bases, and 12 bases lay between the germline ends. Germline V lookup: CDR1 MNHNY, CDR2 SVGAGI (reference sequence). The CDR3 totals 14 residues. CDR3 DNA sequence: TGTGCCAGCAGTTACGTGGGGGGAGAATACGAGCAGTACTTC. This codes for CASSYVGGEYEQYF.

This clone showed up just once. The chain combines TRBV19 with TRBJ2-1, with D possibly matching TRBD1 (5 bases). With 6 bases removed from V and 0 bases from J, the gap between germline ends came to 12 bases. Germline CDR1 and CDR2: LNHDA and SQIVND (reference sequence). This CDR3 comprises 15 residues. CDR3 coding DNA: TGTGCCAGTAGGAAATTGGGGCTCTCCTACAATGAGCAGTTCTTC. Residues: CASRKLGLSYNEQFF.

The chain links TRBV19 to TRBJ1-4; 9 bases fit TRBD1. This CDR3 comprises 16 residues. Germline assignment: CDR1 LNHDA and CDR2 SQIVND (reference sequence). J was trimmed by 8 bases and V by 3 bases; bases with no gene match: 10. The CDR3, as DNA: TGTGCCAGTAGTATTCTGACCGGGACAGGGACGGAAAAACTGTTTTTT. This sequence encodes CASSILTGTGTEKLFF.

Here the CDR3 DNA reads TGTGCCAGCAGTCAGCTAGCAATGCGCACAGATACGCAGTATTTT. Amino acids: CASSQLAMRTDTQYF. J is TRBJ2-3 and V is TRBV27; D is possibly TRBD2 (5 bases). In germline, CDR1 is MNHEY, CDR2 SMNVEV (reference sequence). Trimming shortened V by 5 bases and J by 1 base, and 13 bases separated the two germline ends. CDR3 length equals 15 residues.

The chain combines TRBV10-2 with TRBJ1-4, with TRBD1 as a possible D gene (6 bases). Per the germline V gene, CDR1 is WSHSY and CDR2 is SAAADI. Trimming took 7 bases from V and 8 from J, leaving 14 bases between them. The CDR3 runs 13 residues. The CDR3 nucleotides are TGCGCCAGCATCCCCGGGGGGGCGGAAAAACTGTTTTTT. Protein: CASIPGGAEKLFF.

The chain has TRBV12-5 and TRBJ1-5; D remains unclear. The CDR3 runs 12 residues. Germline assignment: CDR1 LGHNT and CDR2 FRNRAP. The V end lost 3 bases, the J end lost 11 bases, and 11 bases lay between the germline ends. The CDR3 reads CASGFEGGTQHF. CDR3 bases: TGTGCTAGTGGTTTCGAGGGCGGAACCCAGCATTTT.

This clone turned up a few times. The gene calls are TRBV7-2 and TRBJ2-5; 7 bases are a match to TRBD2. Per the germline V gene, CDR1 is SGHTA and CDR2 is FQGNSA. The trim removed 6 bases at V and 2 bases at J, leaving 6 bases unmatched. This CDR3 is 14 amino acids long. The CDR3 loop reads CASRRDYQQETQYF. The CDR3 DNA reads TGTGCCAGCAGAAGGGACTACCAGCAAGAGACCCAGTACTTC.

This chain links TRBV9 with TRBJ1-3; 7 bases fit TRBD1. Germline loops: CDR1 SGDLS, CDR2 YYNGEE. Trimming at V came to 3 bases and at J to 0 bases, leaving 6 bases not matched to a gene. This CDR3 spans 16 amino acids. The CDR3 sequence is CASSGPGTVSGNTIYF. The CDR3 coding sequence is TGTGCCAGCAGCGGCCCCGGGACAGTCTCTGGAAACACCATATATTTT.

V usage is TRBV19 and J usage is TRBJ1-2, with TRBD1 matching over 8 bases. In germline, CDR1 is LNHDA, CDR2 SQIVND (reference sequence). The CDR3 is 13 amino acids. J gave up 8 bases and V 5 bases, and 7 bases lay outside the gene matches. The CDR3 loop reads CASSAGTGDGYTF. CDR3 nucleotides: TGTGCCAGTAGTGCCGGGACAGGAGACGGCTACACCTTC.

This clone was seen a single time. The J gene is TRBJ1-5, the V gene TRBV2, with a weak D call TRBD1 (5 bases). Germline loops: CDR1 SNHLY, CDR2 FYNNEI. The CDR3 is made up of 12 amino acids. Deletions cut 9 bases from V and 4 bases from J, with 10 bases between. CDR3 nucleotide sequence: TGTGCCAGTGGGGGGGGGAATCAGCCCCAGCATTTT. Protein product: CASGGGNQPQHF.

This clone was counted a few times. The chain couples TRBV29-1 to TRBJ1-2, with D possibly being TRBD1 (5 bases). Trimming shortened V by 8 bases and J by 4 bases, and 14 bases separated the two germline ends. Germline loops: CDR1 SQVTM, CDR2 ANQGSEA. The CDR3 is made up of 12 amino acids. For the CDR3, the DNA is TGCAGCTTTTCAGCGGGGGGCTATGGCTACACCTTC. Its translation is CSFSAGGYGYTF.

The sample holds one count of this clone. Other DNA variants within this sample encode the same CDR3. The chain combines TRBV7-9 with TRBJ1-1, with 7 bases matching TRBD1. CDR1 is SEHNR, CDR2 FQNEAQ, per germline (reference sequence). The CDR3 covers 13 residues. The junction had 5 bases not matched to a gene; V was cut back by 6 bases and J by 4 bases. Written as DNA, the CDR3 is TGTGCCAGCAGTCCTCCAGGGGGCACTGAAGCTTTCTTT. Translated, it gives CASSPPGGTEAFF. Variable domain in full (rest from reference TRBV7-9 and TRBJ1-1): DTGVSQNPRHKITKRGQNVTFRCDPISEHNRLYWYRQTLGQGPEFLTYFQNEAQLEKSRLLSDRFSAERPKGSFSTLEIQRTEQGDSAMYLCASSPPGGTEAFFGQGTRLTVV.

The rearrangement links TRBV9 to TRBJ2-7; weak D call: TRBD1 (5 bases). Germline values: CDR1 SGDLS, CDR2 YYNGEE. The CDR3 runs to 14 residues. V was trimmed by 4 bases and J by 2 bases, leaving 13 bases between them. This CDR3 is CASSSSQGTYEQYF. The DNA for the CDR3 is TGTGCCAGCAGCTCGTCCCAGGGAACCTACGAGCAGTACTTC.

The rearrangement joins TRBV7-2 to TRBJ1-1; D perhaps matches TRBD1 (6 bases). The V and J ends lost 3 bases and 3 bases respectively, with 11 bases between them. The germline gives CDR1 SGHTA, CDR2 FQGNSA. There are 14 residues in the CDR3. As DNA, the CDR3 is TGTGCCAGCAGCTTCGGCGCAGGGGACACTGAAGCTTTCTTT. Encoded protein: CASSFGAGDTEAFF.

This chain joins TRBV6-5 and TRBJ1-6, with 8 bases matching TRBD1. Germline V CDR1 and CDR2: MNHEY, SVGAGI. The CDR3 totals 15 residues. J lost 7 bases, V lost 6 bases, and 8 bases had no gene match. The CDR3 reads CASRSGQGRNSPLHF. The CDR3 DNA reads TGTGCCAGCAGGAGTGGACAGGGCCGCAATTCACCCCTCCACTTT.

V is TRBV10-3 and J is TRBJ2-7; 12 positions match TRBD2. With V trimmed by 2 bases and J by 5 bases, 7 bases remained unmatched. Germline V gene sequence: CDR1 ENHRY, CDR2 SYGVKD. This CDR3 has 16 amino acids. In nucleotides, the CDR3 is TGTGCCATCAGTGAGCCCCGACTAGCGGGGGTGGACGAGCAGTACTTC. Residues: CAISEPRLAGVDEQYF.

This clone appeared a single time. This chain joins TRBV7-2 and TRBJ1-1; D is unresolved. The V end was cut by 5 bases, the J end by 10 bases, with 23 bases between. Germline CDR1 SGHTA, CDR2 FQGNSA. CDR3 length: 15 amino acids. The DNA for the CDR3 is TGTGCCAGCAGCCAATTCTTGATCAGTGAATCACGAGCTTTCTTT. Translation gives CASSQFLISESRAFF.

The chain employs TRBV21-1 and TRBJ1-2; the table gives TRBD1 as D, unverified against the DNA. TRBV21-1 constitutes a pseudogene. The CDR3 is made up of 12 amino acids. The CDR3 DNA is TGTGCCAGCAGCAAAGCGAGACAGGGCCAGACCTTC. Protein product: CASSKARQGQTF.

The chain is built from TRBV2 and TRBJ2-2; TRBD2 agrees at 7 bases. Germline assignment: CDR1 SNHLY and CDR2 FYNNEI. Trimming removed 8 bases from V and 7 bases from J; junction bases left unmatched: 10. This CDR3 contains 14 residues. CDR3 coding DNA: TGTGCCAGCGGGCGGGGAGGGGAAGGCGGGGAGCTGTTTTTT. Its translation: CASGRGGEGGELFF.

The chain uses TRBV2 and TRBJ2-7, with D hard to call. V was shortened by 3 bases and J by 4 bases, with 7 bases between the two germline ends. The CDR3 totals 12 residues. From germline, CDR1 is SNHLY and CDR2 FYNNEI. CDR3 region: CASSDDKYEQYF. As DNA, the CDR3 is TGTGCCAGCAGTGATGACAAGTACGAGCAGTACTTC. Supplemented by reference TRBV2 and TRBJ2-7, the full variable domain reads EPEVTQTPSHQVTQMGQEVILRCVPISNHLYFYWYRQILGQKVEFLVSFYNNEISEKSEIFDDQFSVERPDGSNFTLKIRSTKLEDSAMYFCASSDDKYEQYFGPGTRLTVT.

The chain joins TRBV5-1 to TRBJ1-1, with 8 bases lining up with TRBD1. With 4 bases clipped from V and 4 bases from J, the junction kept 6 bases outside the gene matches. The CDR3 contains 14 residues. Germline CDR1 SGHRS, CDR2 YFSETQ. The CDR3 bases are TGCGCCAGCAGCCCGACCGACAGGGGCACTGAAGCTTTCTTT. This encodes CASSPTDRGTEAFF.